This TCR beta chain is from a study of cytomegalovirus exposure and HLA in healthy donors. The table lists this clone with a few counts. Use of 60 Vbeta and 13 Jbeta primers characterized the PCR. Measured with immunoSEQ multiplex PCR; TCRdb has only the in-frame clones, and not every one. There are 70,000 to 90,000 clones in the sample; under 80% occur only once, and 4.9% lies in the top ten. CDR3 length: 13 residues. From germline, CDR1 is SEHNR and CDR2 FQNEAQ (reference sequence). V shed 0 bases and J shed 2 bases, with 4 bases lying between them. This receptor was obtained from a man aged 55-75 years in good health and CMV-seropositive. The chain is built from TRBV7-9 and TRBJ1-1; D unresolved. The sequenced sample consisted of PBMCs. CDR3 amino acids: CASSLALNTEAFF. The CDR3 DNA reads TGTGCCAGCAGCTTAGCCCTAAACACTGAAGCTTTCTTT.